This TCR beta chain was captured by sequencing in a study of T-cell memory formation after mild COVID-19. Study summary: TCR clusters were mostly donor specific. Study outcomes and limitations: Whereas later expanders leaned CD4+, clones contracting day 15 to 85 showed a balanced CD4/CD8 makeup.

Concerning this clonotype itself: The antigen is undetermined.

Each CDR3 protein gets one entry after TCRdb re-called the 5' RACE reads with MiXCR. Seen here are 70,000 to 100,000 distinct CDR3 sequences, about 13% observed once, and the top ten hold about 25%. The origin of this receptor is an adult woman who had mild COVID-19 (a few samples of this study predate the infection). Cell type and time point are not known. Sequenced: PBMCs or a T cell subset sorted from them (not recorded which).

The CDR3 region has the DNA TGTGCCAGCAGCTTACCGGCAGGGCAAGAGACCCAGTACTTC. It translates to CASSLPAGQETQYF. This chain joins TRBV11-2 and TRBJ2-5; D perhaps matches TRBD1 (5 bases). CDR3 length: 14 amino acids. The V end lost 2 bases, the J end lost 2 bases, and 9 bases lay between the germline ends. CDR1 and CDR2 from the germline V gene are SGHAT and FQNNGV.